This is a list of T cell receptor beta chains from one sample in a study of CD8 T cells in ankylosing spondylitis. MiXCR, applied by TCRdb to the 5' RACE reads, yields one record per CDR3 protein. The table shows around 180,000 distinct CDR3 sequences, with 10% to 15% occurring only once. Sequencing was carried out using blood, either unsorted or a sorted T cell fraction (not recorded which). The receptors come from a female donor with ankylosing spondylitis or in good health (not recorded which). Both conserved end residues are part of each CDR3. A D gene is named only where the DNA matches it firmly. Not every row has a clone size; where given, it reads once, few, many or a size class.

clone size	V gene	D gene	J gene	CDR3 DNA	CDR3 protein
many	TRBV5-5	TRBD2	TRBJ2-3	TGTGCCAGCAGCTTAATGGCTAGCGGGATGGGTGCAGATACGCAGTATTTT	CASSLMASGMGADTQYF
NA	TRBV30	NA	TRBJ1-1	TGTGCCTGGAGTGTACCGGGGCCCATGAACACTGAAGCTTTCTTT	CAWSVPGPMNTEAFF
many	TRBV6-2/TRBV6-3	TRBD1	TRBJ1-1	TGTGCCAGCAGCCGGACAGGGTATGAAGCTTTCTTT	CASSRTGYEAFF
NA	TRBV7-3	NA	TRBJ1-2	TGTGCCAGCAGCTCGGACACTGGGCTCTATGGCTACACCTTC	CASSSDTGLYGYTF
NA	TRBV12-3/TRBV12-4	NA	TRBJ2-7	TGTGCCAGCAGTTTTGTCGAGGGCGAGCAGTACTTC	CASSFVEGEQYF
few	TRBV27	TRBD1	TRBJ2-7	TGTGCCAGCAGTTTACAGACAGGGGGCACTTCCTACGAGCAGTACTTC	CASSLQTGGTSYEQYF
many	TRBV7-2	TRBD2	TRBJ2-3	TGTGCCAGCAGCCCTAGACCGGGACTAGGTACGCAGTATTTT	CASSPRPGLGTQYF
NA	TRBV19	TRBD2	TRBJ2-1	TGTGCCAGTAGTATAGGTGCGGGCGGGAGGGCCAACAATGAGCAGTTCTTC	CASSIGAGGRANNEQFF
many	TRBV4-3	TRBD2	TRBJ2-1	TGCGCCAGCAGCCAAGATGCCGGGAGGTCTTACAATGAGCAGTTCTTC	CASSQDAGRSYNEQFF
NA	TRBV20-1	TRBD2	TRBJ2-3	TGCAGTCCCCACCCGGCGGGAGTCACAGATACGCAGTATTTT	CSPHPAGVTDTQYF
NA	TRBV29-1	TRBD1	TRBJ2-7	TGCAGCGTTGAACTAGGGACAGGGAGCTCCTACGAGCAGTACTTC	CSVELGTGSSYEQYF
many	TRBV5-1	NA	TRBJ1-2	TGCGCCAGCAGCTCGACTGATCTAAACTATGGCTACACCTTC	CASSSTDLNYGYTF
medium-sized	TRBV4-3	NA	TRBJ1-1	TGCGCCAGCAGCCAGGTCCTTGGGGGGAACACTGAAGCTTTCTTT	CASSQVLGGNTEAFF
many	TRBV20-1	TRBD2	TRBJ2-7	TGCAGTGCTAGACCGGGGGACTATAGGTCGTGGCAGTACTTC	CSARPGDYRSWQYF
NA	TRBV6-1	NA	TRBJ1-1	TGTGCCATAAGCAGAGCCCCGGGCACTGAAGCTTTCTTT	CAISRAPGTEAFF
many	TRBV5-5	NA	TRBJ2-7	TGTGCCAGCAGCTTGGCCGAATGGGACGAGCAGTACTTC	CASSLAEWDEQYF
many	TRBV29-1	TRBD1	TRBJ2-7	TGCAGCGGATCCGGACAGGGGATGTCAAAGCAGTACTTC	CSGSGQGMSKQYF
few	TRBV30	TRBD1	TRBJ2-7	TGTGCCTGGAGTCGGGACAGCGCCTACGAGCAGTACTTC	CAWSRDSAYEQYF
many	TRBV7-6	NA	TRBJ1-5	TGTGCCAGCAGCCTAAGGGAGAATGGGCCCCAGCATTTT	CASSLRENGPQHF
few	TRBV20-1	NA	TRBJ2-2	TGCAGTGCTAGAGTCGGGCACAGGGTCGGGGCTTACACCGGGGAGCTGTTTTTT	CSARVGHRVGAYTGELFF
many	TRBV2	TRBD1	TRBJ2-3	TGTGCCAGCAGTGCCAGGACAGGGGGGGACACAGATACGCAGTATTTT	CASSARTGGDTDTQYF
NA	TRBV24-1	TRBD1	TRBJ1-5	TGTGCCACCAGCTTCCCGGGACAGGGAGAAGGGGTCAATCAGCCCCAGCATTTT	CATSFPGQGEGVNQPQHF
many	TRBV29-1	NA	TRBJ2-1	TGCAGCGTTGAAGTGGTGAACTACAATGAGCAGTTCTTC	CSVEVVNYNEQFF
many	TRBV9	TRBD1	TRBJ1-2	TGTGCCAGCAGCGTAGGGACAGGCTGGTTTAGCTACACCTTC	CASSVGTGWFSYTF
few	TRBV20-1	NA	TRBJ1-1	TGCAGTGCTCGCCCAGCTGGACTCTTGAACACTGAAGCTTTCTTT	CSARPAGLLNTEAFF
many	TRBV3-1	NA	TRBJ1-5	TGTGCCAGCAGCCAAGGCTTAGGGACTAGCAATCAGCCCCAGCATTTT	CASSQGLGTSNQPQHF
NA	TRBV6-1	NA	TRBJ2-7	TGTGCCAGCAGTGATGTTTTCTACGAGCAGTACTTC	CASSDVFYEQYF
many	TRBV3-1	NA	TRBJ1-1	TGTGCCAGCAGCCAAGGTGGGACTAGGAGTGAAGCTTTCTTT	CASSQGGTRSEAFF
NA	TRBV29-1	NA	TRBJ2-6	TGCAGCGTTGGTCCATCCTCTGGGGCCAACGTCCTGACTTTC	CSVGPSSGANVLTF
many	TRBV27	TRBD2	TRBJ2-7	TGTGCCAGCAGTTTTAGCGGGAGGCCGACCTACGAGCAGTACTTC	CASSFSGRPTYEQYF
NA	TRBV5-1	NA	TRBJ1-1	TGCGCCAGCAGCTTCGACAAGCCGAACACTGAAGCTTTCTTT	CASSFDKPNTEAFF
many	TRBV29-1	TRBD1	TRBJ2-7	TGCAGCGTTGGAGGACAGGGGAGGACCTACGAGCAGTACTTC	CSVGGQGRTYEQYF
many	TRBV6-1	NA	TRBJ1-3	TGTGCCAGCAGTCCGTGGGGGGCCTCTGGAAACACCATATATTTT	CASSPWGASGNTIYF
few	TRBV5-1	TRBD2	TRBJ2-1	TGCGCCAGCAGCTTGGCCTTAGCGGGAGGGGGCAATGAGCAGTTCTTC	CASSLALAGGGNEQFF
few	TRBV28	NA	TRBJ2-7	TGTGCCAGCAGAGAGCCGCAGGGATTCTCCTACGAGCAGTACTTC	CASREPQGFSYEQYF
many	TRBV9	TRBD2	TRBJ2-1	TGTGCCAGCAGCCAGAGGACTAGCGGAAGCTCCTACAATGAGCAGTTCTTC	CASSQRTSGSSYNEQFF
NA	TRBV6-1	NA	TRBJ2-5	TGTGCCAGCAGTAGGGTCAGGGGCACAGAGACCCAGTACTTC	CASSRVRGTETQYF
many	TRBV20-1	NA	TRBJ1-4	TGCAGTGCTAGCCCGCGATCTAATGAAAAACTGTTTTTT	CSASPRSNEKLFF
many	TRBV29-1	NA	TRBJ1-1	TGCAGCGTTGTGGGGGGTGAAGCTTTCTTT	CSVVGGEAFF
NA	TRBV24-1	NA	TRBJ2-7	TGTGCCACCAGTGATTACACCTCCTACGAGCAGTACTTC	CATSDYTSYEQYF
NA	TRBV4-1	NA	TRBJ2-7	TGCGCCAGCAGCCAAGATATTACAGGGACCTACGAGCAGTACTTC	CASSQDITGTYEQYF
many	TRBV5-1	NA	TRBJ2-5	TGCGCCAGCAGCACCGGACATGTAGAGGAGACCCAGTACTTC	CASSTGHVEETQYF
many	TRBV4-1	TRBD2	TRBJ2-1	TGCGCCAGCAGCCAAGACGGGACTAGCGACAATGAGCAGTTCTTC	CASSQDGTSDNEQFF
once	TRBV7-9	NA	TRBJ2-7	TGTGCCAGCAGCCTCAATCCATGTCAAGGCGAGCAGTACTTC	CASSLNPCQGEQYF
many	TRBV3-1	NA	TRBJ1-6	TGTGCCAGCAGCCAAGGCCAGGAGAATTCACCCCTCCACTTT	CASSQGQENSPLHF
many	TRBV27	TRBD1	TRBJ1-2	TGTGCCAGCAGCTACGGACAGGGGGTAACATTCTTC	CASSYGQGVTFF
many	TRBV7-2	NA	TRBJ2-7	TGTGCCAGCAGCTCCACAATGGGGGCAGGGGAGCAGTACTTC	CASSSTMGAGEQYF
many	TRBV18	TRBD1	TRBJ2-3	TGTGCCAGCACCCAACTCCCCGGGACAGGGGCGAGAGATACGCAGTATTTT	CASTQLPGTGARDTQYF
few	TRBV29-1	TRBD1	TRBJ2-1	TGCAGCGTTGACCTCCCCGGGACAGGGTTAAACAATGAGCAGTTCTTC	CSVDLPGTGLNNEQFF
many	TRBV7-2	NA	TRBJ2-3	TGTGCCAGCAGCCGTAACAGGGGCGGAGGGGGAGATACGCAGTATTTT	CASSRNRGGGGDTQYF
few	TRBV7-3	NA	TRBJ1-5	TGTGCCAGCAGCTTATCCCCGCAGGGAACCCAGCATTTT	CASSLSPQGTQHF
NA	TRBV6-2/TRBV6-3	TRBD1	TRBJ1-1	TGTGCCAGCAGCTCTTCCCCGGGACAGGGGAACACTGAAGCTTTCTTT	CASSSSPGQGNTEAFF
few	TRBV7-3	NA	TRBJ2-3	TGTGCCAGCAGCATACGACAGCTGGATACGCAGTATTTT	CASSIRQLDTQYF
NA	TRBV11-2	TRBD1	TRBJ1-2	TGTGCCAGCAGCCGTTTGACCGGGACAGGGGGCTCAGTCTATGGCTACACCTTC	CASSRLTGTGGSVYGYTF
many	TRBV20-1	NA	TRBJ2-2	TGCAGTGCTAGACCCGATCGCAACGGGGAGCTGTTTTTT	CSARPDRNGELFF
many	TRBV7-2	NA	TRBJ2-1	TGTGCCAGCAGCTTAACAGTCAATGAGCAGTTCTTC	CASSLTVNEQFF
many	TRBV7-3	NA	TRBJ2-3	TGTGCCAGCAGCCTAAACGGTCTCGGCGATACGCAGTATTTT	CASSLNGLGDTQYF
few	TRBV27	TRBD1	TRBJ2-1	TGTGCCAGCAGTTTAGCCCGGGACAGCCCAACGGAGCAGTTCTTC	CASSLARDSPTEQFF
many	TRBV3-1	NA	TRBJ1-6	TGTGCCAGCAGCCTTTTGGACAGTCCCAATTCACCCCTCCACTTT	CASSLLDSPNSPLHF
many	TRBV28	TRBD1	TRBJ2-2	TGTGCCAGCACGGGACAGGGGTTCGTGGAGATAACCGGGGAGCTGTTTTTT	CASTGQGFVEITGELFF